This TCR beta chain was recorded in a study of blood T cell repertoires in COVID-19. Study details: Sites across the United States, Italy and Spain contributed samples from acute and convalescent COVID-19.

Authors' methods: For nucleated cells, counts were estimated from reference gene primer amplification. Measured with immunoSEQ multiplex PCR; TCRdb has only the in-frame clones, and not every one. V and J calls and clone size follow that table, whereas D and trimming were derived from the DNA. The sample consists of hundreds of thousands of clones, roughly nine tenths of them appearing once. The germline gives CDR1 KGHDR, CDR2 SFDVKD. V dropped 3 bases and J dropped 2 bases, with 7 bases sitting between them. The CDR3 loop spans 13 amino acids. Clinical history as reported by participants underpinned cohort assignment.

V and J are TRBV24-1 and TRBJ2-7; unclear D gene. This TCR was sampled from a young man who had recovered from COVID-19. Specimen: PBMCs or T cells enriched from blood (not recorded which). CDR3 DNA: TGTGCCACCAGTGATGCTGACACCTACGAGCAGTACTTC. Its protein is CATSDADTYEQYF.